This record looks at one T cell receptor beta chain sequence and its context. Its specificity is not known. Sequencing was performed with immunoSEQ multiplex PCR; in TCRdb, only in-frame clones are kept and a portion is missing. The sample records about 120,000 clones, roughly 95% being singletons. Germline assignment: CDR1 SGHDT and CDR2 YYEEEE. The CDR3 has 12 amino acids. V lost 4 bases and J lost 14; bases outside the gene matches: 9. This record comes from a study of graft-versus-host responses after intestinal transplantation. The sample here was unstimulated CD8+ T cells sorted from spleen or lymph node cells, taken before intestinal transplant. The chain carries TRBV5-6 and TRBJ2-1, with TRBD2 matching over 7 bases. This sequence was found in a human donor who received an intestinal transplant. The CDR3 protein is CASSPWGGPEFF. CDR3 bases: TGTGCCAGCAGCCCGTGGGGGGGTCCCGAGTTCTTC.